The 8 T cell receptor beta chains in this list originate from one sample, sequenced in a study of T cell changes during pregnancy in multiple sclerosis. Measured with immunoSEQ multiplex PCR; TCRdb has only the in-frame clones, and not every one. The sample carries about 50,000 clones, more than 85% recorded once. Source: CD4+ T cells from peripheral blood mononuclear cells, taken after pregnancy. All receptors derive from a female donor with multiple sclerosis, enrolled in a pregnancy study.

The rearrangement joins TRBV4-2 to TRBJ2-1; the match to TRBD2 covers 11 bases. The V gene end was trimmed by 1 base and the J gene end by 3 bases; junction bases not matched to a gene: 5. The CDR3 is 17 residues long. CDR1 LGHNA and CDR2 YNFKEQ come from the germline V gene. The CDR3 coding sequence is TGTGCCAGCAGCCAAGCTAGGGGGACTAGCGGCTACAATGAGCAGTTCTTC. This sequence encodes CASSQARGTSGYNEQFF.

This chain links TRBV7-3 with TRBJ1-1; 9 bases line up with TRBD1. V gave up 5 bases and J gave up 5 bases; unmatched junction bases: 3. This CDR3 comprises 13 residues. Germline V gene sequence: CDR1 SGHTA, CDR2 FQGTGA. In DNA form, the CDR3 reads TGTGCCAGCAGCCCGACAGGGGGGACTGAAGCTTTCTTT. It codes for CASSPTGGTEAFF.

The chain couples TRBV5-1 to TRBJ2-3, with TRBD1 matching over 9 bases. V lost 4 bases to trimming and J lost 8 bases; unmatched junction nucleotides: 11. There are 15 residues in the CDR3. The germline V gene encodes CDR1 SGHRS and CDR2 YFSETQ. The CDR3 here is CASSTTGQGRATQYF. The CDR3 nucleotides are TGCGCCAGCAGCACAACGGGACAGGGTAGGGCTACGCAGTATTTT.

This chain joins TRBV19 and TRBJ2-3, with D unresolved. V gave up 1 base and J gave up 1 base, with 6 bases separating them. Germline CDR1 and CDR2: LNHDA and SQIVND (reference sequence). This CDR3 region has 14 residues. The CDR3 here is CASSIGHRTDTQYF. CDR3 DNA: TGTGCCAGTAGTATAGGGCATCGCACAGATACGCAGTATTTT.

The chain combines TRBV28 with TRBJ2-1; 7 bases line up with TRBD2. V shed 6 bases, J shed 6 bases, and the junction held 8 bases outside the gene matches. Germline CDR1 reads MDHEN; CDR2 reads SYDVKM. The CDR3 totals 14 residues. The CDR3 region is CASRPFLAVNEQFF. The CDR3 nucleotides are TGTGCCAGCAGACCATTTCTAGCGGTCAATGAGCAGTTCTTC.

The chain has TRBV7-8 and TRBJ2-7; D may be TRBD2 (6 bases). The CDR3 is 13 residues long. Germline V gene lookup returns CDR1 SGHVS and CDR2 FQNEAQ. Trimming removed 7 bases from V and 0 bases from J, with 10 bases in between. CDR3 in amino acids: CASKMGLSYEQYF. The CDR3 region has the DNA TGTGCCAGCAAAATGGGACTCTCCTACGAGCAGTACTTC.

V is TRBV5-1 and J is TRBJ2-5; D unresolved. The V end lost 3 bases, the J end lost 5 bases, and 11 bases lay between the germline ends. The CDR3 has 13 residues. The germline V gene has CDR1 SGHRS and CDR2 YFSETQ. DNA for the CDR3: TGCGCCAGCAGCTCACTCGAGAAGGAGACCCAGTACTTC. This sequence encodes CASSSLEKETQYF.

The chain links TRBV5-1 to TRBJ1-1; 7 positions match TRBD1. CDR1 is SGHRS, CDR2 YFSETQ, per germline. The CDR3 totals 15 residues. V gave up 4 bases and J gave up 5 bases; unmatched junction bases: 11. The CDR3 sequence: CASSPRQGSKTEAFF. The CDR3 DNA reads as TGCGCCAGCAGCCCGAGACAGGGAAGCAAGACTGAAGCTTTCTTT.